This entry describes one T cell receptor beta chain. Profiled with immunoSEQ multiplex PCR; TCRdb holds only in-frame clones, not every one. The top ten hold 10% to 15% of the sample, which has about 490,000 clones, around 85% seen once. The source of the sample is a study of shared clonotypes between healthy human individuals. The sequenced material came from PBMCs. The origin of this receptor is a woman aged 35 to 49 in good health. Some clones in this sample may be carry-over from other donors' samples.

CDR3 region: CASSLEGGRGNTIYF. The CDR3 DNA reads TGCGCCAGCAGCTTGGAGGGGGGCCGAGGAAACACCATATATTTT. The chain uses TRBV5-1 and TRBJ1-3, with a weak D call TRBD1 (6 bases). This CDR3 is built from 15 residues. The germline CDR1 and CDR2 sequences are SGHRS and YFSETQ. The V end lost 0 bases, the J end lost 4 bases, and 11 bases lay between the germline ends. The whole variable domain, filled in from reference TRBV5-1 and TRBJ1-3, reads KAGVTQTPRYLIKTRGQQVTLSCSPISGHRSVSWYQQTPGQGLQFLFEYFSETQRNKGNFPGRFSGRQFSNSRSEMNVSTLELGDSALYLCASSLEGGRGNTIYFGEGSWLTVV.